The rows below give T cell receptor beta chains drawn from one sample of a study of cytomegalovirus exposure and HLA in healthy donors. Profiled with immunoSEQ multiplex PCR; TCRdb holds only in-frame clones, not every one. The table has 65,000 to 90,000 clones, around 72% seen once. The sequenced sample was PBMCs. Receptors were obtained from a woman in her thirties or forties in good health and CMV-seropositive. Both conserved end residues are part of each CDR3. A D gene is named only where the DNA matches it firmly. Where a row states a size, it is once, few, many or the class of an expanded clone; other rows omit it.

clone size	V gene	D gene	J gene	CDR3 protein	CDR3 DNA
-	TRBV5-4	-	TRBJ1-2	CASSSGGDYGNYGYTF	TGTGCCAGCAGCTCGGGAGGGGATTACGGTAACTATGGCTACACCTTC
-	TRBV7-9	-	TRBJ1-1	CASSPQGFGTEAFF	TGTGCCAGCAGCCCACAGGGATTCGGCACTGAAGCTTTCTTT
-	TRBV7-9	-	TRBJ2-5	CASSLGREGKGQETQYF	TGTGCCAGCAGCTTAGGACGCGAGGGAAAAGGACAAGAGACCCAGTACTTC
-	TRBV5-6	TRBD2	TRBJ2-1	CASSYPSGDLLSYNEQFF	TGTGCCAGCAGCTACCCCAGCGGGGACTTACTCTCCTACAATGAGCAGTTCTTC
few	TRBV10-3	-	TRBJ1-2	CAISEFSGRTKDGYTF	TGTGCCATCAGTGAGTTCTCCGGAAGGACAAAGGATGGCTACACCTTC
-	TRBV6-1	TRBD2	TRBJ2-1	CASSEIAGYNEQFF	TGTGCCAGCAGTGAAATAGCGGGTTACAATGAGCAGTTCTTC
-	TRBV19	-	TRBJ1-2	CASSIGQSLYGYTF	TGTGCCAGTAGTATTGGGCAGTCCCTTTATGGCTACACCTTC
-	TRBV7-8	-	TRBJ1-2	CASSPRQLLYGYTF	TGTGCCAGCAGCCCCCGACAGCTTCTCTATGGCTACACCTTC
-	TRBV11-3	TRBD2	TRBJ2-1	CASSQGLAGRNEQFF	TGTGCCAGCAGCCAGGGACTAGCGGGGCGCAATGAGCAGTTCTTC
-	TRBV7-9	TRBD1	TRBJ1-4	CASSPQGATNEKLFF	TGTGCCAGCAGCCCTCAGGGGGCGACTAATGAAAAACTGTTTTTT
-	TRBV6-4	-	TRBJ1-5	CASSDRRHRVNQPQHF	TGTGCCAGCAGTGACAGGCGACACAGGGTCAATCAGCCCCAGCATTTT
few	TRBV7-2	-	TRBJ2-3	CASSLDAGTDTQYF	TGTGCCAGCAGCTTAGACGCGGGCACAGATACGCAGTATTTT
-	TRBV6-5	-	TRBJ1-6	CASSKRSSYNSPLHF	TGTGCCAGCAGTAAAAGGAGCTCCTATAATTCACCCCTCCACTTT
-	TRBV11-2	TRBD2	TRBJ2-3	CASSTTSGSTDTQYF	TGTGCCAGCAGCACCACTAGCGGCAGCACAGATACGCAGTATTTT
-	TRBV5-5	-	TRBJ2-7	CASSLAVSVSYEQYF	TGTGCCAGCAGCTTGGCTGTTAGCGTGAGCTACGAGCAGTACTTC
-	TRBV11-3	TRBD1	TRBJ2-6	CASSSGDRADSGANVLTF	TGTGCCAGCAGTTCGGGGGACAGGGCCGACTCTGGGGCCAACGTCCTGACTTTC
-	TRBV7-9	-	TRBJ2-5	CASSLGADPQETQYF	TGTGCCAGCAGCTTAGGGGCAGACCCTCAAGAGACCCAGTACTTC
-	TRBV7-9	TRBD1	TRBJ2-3	CASSLGTGPDTQYF	TGTGCCAGCAGCTTAGGGACAGGCCCAGATACGCAGTATTTT
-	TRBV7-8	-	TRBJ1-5	CASSKQGLGAQHF	TGTGCCAGCAGCAAACAGGGTTTGGGGGCCCAGCATTTT
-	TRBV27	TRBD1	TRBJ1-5	CASSRGQGTYQPQHF	TGTGCCAGCAGCCGCGGACAGGGGACTTACCAGCCCCAGCATTTT
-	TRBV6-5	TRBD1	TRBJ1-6	CASRPAGTGSSPLHF	TGTGCCAGCAGACCCGCCGGGACAGGGAGTTCACCCCTCCACTTT
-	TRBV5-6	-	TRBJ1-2	CASRPTGFYGYTF	TGTGCCAGCAGACCCACAGGGTTCTATGGCTACACCTTC
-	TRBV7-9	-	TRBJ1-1	CASSLQGPAFF	TGTGCCAGCAGCTTACAGGGCCCGGCTTTCTTT
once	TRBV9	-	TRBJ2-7	CASSVTTLSYEQYF	TGTGCCAGCAGCGTGACTACCCTATCCTACGAGCAGTACTTC
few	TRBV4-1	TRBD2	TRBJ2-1	CASSRSGGAQWEQFF	TGCGCCAGCAGCCGTAGCGGGGGGGCCCAGTGGGAGCAGTTCTTC
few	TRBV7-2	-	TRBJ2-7	CASALSWQGDEQYF	TGTGCCAGCGCCCTCTCCTGGCAAGGGGACGAGCAGTACTTC
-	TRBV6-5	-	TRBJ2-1	CASMREIWTLNEQFF	TGTGCCAGCATGAGGGAAATATGGACCCTCAATGAGCAGTTCTTC
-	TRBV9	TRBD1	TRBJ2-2	CASSGTKGQMNTGELFF	TGTGCCAGCAGCGGAACAAAGGGACAGATGAACACCGGGGAGCTGTTTTTT
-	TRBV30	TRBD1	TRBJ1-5	CAWSEGTESNQPQHF	TGTGCCTGGAGTGAAGGGACAGAGAGCAATCAGCCCCAGCATTTT
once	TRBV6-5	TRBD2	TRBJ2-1	CASRAAGDYNEQFF	TGTGCCAGCAGGGCAGCGGGGGATTACAATGAGCAGTTCTTC
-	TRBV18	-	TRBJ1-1	CASSDTGNTEAFF	TGTGCCAGCTCTGACACCGGGAACACTGAAGCTTTCTTT
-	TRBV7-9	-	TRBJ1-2	CAGTFGGGRANYGYTF	TGTGCCGGAACCTTCGGGGGGGGGCGAGCTAACTATGGCTACACCTTC
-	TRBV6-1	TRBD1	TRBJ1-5	CASRPSDRGDQPQHF	TGTGCCAGCAGACCCTCGGACAGGGGAGATCAGCCCCAGCATTTT
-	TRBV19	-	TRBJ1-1	CASSPLWGRNTEAFF	TGTGCCAGTAGCCCCCTTTGGGGCAGGAACACTGAAGCTTTCTTT
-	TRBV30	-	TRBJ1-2	CAWSVRPGWDTF	TGTGCCTGGAGTGTACGTCCAGGGTGGGACACCTTC
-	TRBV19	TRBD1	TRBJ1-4	CASSTDREGEKLFF	TGTGCCAGTAGTACGGACAGGGAGGGAGAAAAACTGTTTTTT
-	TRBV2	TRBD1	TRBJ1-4	CASRTGTGQEKLFF	TGTGCCAGTAGGACCGGGACAGGGCAGGAAAAACTGTTTTTT
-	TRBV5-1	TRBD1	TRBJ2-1	CASSQTGQNNEQFF	TGCGCCAGCAGCCAAACGGGACAGAACAATGAGCAGTTCTTC
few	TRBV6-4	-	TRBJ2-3	CASSTQGGASDTQYF	TGTGCCAGCAGTACCCAAGGCGGCGCCTCAGATACGCAGTATTTT